The clone carrying this T cell receptor beta chain was observed a handful of times. Its antigen is unidentified. The sample belongs to a study of regulatory T cells in long-lasting Graves disease. Study information: Recently diagnosed Graves' patients had received antithyroid drugs for under 3 months. Findings and limits, study-wide: Clonotypes that were public and shared totalled fewer than 3,500 in persistent patients versus 750 to 1,000 in new patients.

V gave up 7 bases and J gave up 2 bases, with 20 bases separating them. The CDR3 consists of 15 residues. CDR1 SQVTM and CDR2 ANQGSEA come from the germline V gene. Stated time point: newly diagnosed GD, antithyroid drugs for less than 3 months. Preparation of the TCR library used RNA extracted from PBMCs. Both iRepertoire HTBI primers and Arm-PCR of CDR3 regions were used to build the TCR beta libraries. TCRdb re-analysed the multiplex PCR reads in MiXCR, keeping a single row per CDR3 protein. This table has hundreds of thousands of distinct CDR3 sequences, 15% to 20% appearing once. Separately, the same data were catalogued under a study of T cells in Graves' hyperthyroidism and ophthalmopathy. That report notes: Orbital computed tomography, thyroid ultrasound, serum thyroxine and TRAb, and clinical symptoms together informed the diagnoses. Onset of ophthalmopathy came a median approximately 6 months after the model predicted it.

The chain carries TRBV29-1 and TRBJ1-2; D remains ambiguous. Material: peripheral blood mononuclear cells (PBMCs), obtained at new diagnosis, from a patient treated with antithyroid drugs. This receptor was obtained from a man younger than 35 with Graves disease. CDR3 nucleotide sequence: TGCAGCGGAGACCCGATCGGAGGGAGCAACTATGGCTACACCTTC. It encodes CSGDPIGGSNYGYTF.